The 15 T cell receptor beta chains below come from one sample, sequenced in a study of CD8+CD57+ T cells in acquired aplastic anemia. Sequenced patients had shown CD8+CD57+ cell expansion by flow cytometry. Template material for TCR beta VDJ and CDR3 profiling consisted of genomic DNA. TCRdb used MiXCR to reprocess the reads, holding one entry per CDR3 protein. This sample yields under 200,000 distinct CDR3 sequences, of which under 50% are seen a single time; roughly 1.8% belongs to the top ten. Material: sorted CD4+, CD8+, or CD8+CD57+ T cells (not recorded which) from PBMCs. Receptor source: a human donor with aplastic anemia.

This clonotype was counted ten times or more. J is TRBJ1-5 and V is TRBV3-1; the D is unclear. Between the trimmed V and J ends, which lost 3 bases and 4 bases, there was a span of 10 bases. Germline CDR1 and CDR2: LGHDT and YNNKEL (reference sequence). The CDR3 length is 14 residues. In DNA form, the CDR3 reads TGTGCCAGCAGCCAGGGGTTGACGAATCAGCCCCAGCATTTT. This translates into CASSQGLTNQPQHF.

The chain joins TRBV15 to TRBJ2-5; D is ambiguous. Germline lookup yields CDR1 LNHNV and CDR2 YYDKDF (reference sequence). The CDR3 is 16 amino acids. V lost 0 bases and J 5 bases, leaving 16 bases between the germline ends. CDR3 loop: CATSREVFRVGETQYF. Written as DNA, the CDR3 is TGTGCCACCAGCAGAGAGGTCTTTCGGGTGGGGGAGACCCAGTACTTC.

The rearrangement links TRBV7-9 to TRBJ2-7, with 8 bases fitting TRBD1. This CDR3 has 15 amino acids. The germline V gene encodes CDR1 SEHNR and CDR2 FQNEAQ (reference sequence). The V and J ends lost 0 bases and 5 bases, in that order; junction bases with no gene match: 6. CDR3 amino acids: CASSLAGQGDHEQYF. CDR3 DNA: TGTGCCAGCAGCTTAGCCGGACAGGGTGACCACGAGCAGTACTTC. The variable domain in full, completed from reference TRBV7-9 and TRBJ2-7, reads DTGVSQNPRHKITKRGQNVTFRCDPISEHNRLYWYRQTLGQGPEFLTYFQNEAQLEKSRLLSDRFSAERPKGSFSTLEIQRTEQGDSAMYLCASSLAGQGDHEQYFGPGTRLTVT.

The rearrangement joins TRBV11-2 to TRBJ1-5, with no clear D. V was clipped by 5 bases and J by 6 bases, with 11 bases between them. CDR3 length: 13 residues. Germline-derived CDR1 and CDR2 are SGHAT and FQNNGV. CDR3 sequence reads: CASSLGDRQPQHF. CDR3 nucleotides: TGTGCCAGCAGCCTAGGAGACCGTCAGCCCCAGCATTTT.

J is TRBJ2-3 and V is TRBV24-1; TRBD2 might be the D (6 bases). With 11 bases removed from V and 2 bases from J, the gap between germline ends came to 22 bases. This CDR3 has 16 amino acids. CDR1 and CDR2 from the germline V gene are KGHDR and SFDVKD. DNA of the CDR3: TGTGCCAGCCGCGGTCCGGGACTCGGCATCACAGATACGCAGTATTTT. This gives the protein CASRGPGLGITDTQYF.

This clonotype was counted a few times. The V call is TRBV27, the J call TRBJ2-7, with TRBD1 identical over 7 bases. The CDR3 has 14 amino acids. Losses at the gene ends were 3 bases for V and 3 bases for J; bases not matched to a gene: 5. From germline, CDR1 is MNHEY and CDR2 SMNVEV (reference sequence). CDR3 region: CASSFDRANYEQYF. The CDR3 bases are TGTGCCAGCAGTTTCGACAGGGCCAACTACGAGCAGTACTTC.

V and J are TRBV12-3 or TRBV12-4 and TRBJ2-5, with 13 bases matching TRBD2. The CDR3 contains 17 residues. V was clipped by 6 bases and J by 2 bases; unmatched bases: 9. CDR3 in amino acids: CASRRTSGGAVQETQYF. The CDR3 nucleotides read TGTGCCAGCAGAAGAACTAGCGGGGGGGCTGTTCAAGAGACCCAGTACTTC.

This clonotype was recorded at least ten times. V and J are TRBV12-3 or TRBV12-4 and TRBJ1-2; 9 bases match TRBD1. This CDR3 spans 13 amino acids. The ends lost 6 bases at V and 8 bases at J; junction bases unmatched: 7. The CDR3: CASRGQGWYGYTF. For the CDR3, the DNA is TGTGCCAGCAGGGGACAGGGATGGTACGGCTACACCTTC.

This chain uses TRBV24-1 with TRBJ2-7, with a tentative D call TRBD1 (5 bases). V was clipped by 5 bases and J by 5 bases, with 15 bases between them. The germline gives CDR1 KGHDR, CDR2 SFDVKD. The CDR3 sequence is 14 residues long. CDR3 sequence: CATSAGQSFHEQYF. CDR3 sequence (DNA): TGTGCCACCAGTGCAGGGCAGAGTTTCCACGAGCAGTACTTC.

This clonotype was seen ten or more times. In DNA form, the CDR3 reads TGTGCCTGGAGTACCTCCCTCCAGGGGGGCGAGCAGTACTTC. This codes for CAWSTSLQGGEQYF. V is TRBV30 and J is TRBJ2-7, with D perhaps matching TRBD1 (7 bases). The CDR3 length is 14 residues. V was pared by 2 bases and J by 6 bases, with 17 bases between. Germline V gene sequence: CDR1 GTSNPN, CDR2 SVGIG (reference sequence).

DNA for the CDR3: TGTGCCAGCAGTGACCATATCTCCCTCCAGGGGGTTAACACTGAAGCTTTCTTT. It is translated as CASSDHISLQGVNTEAFF. The rearrangement uses TRBV25-1 and TRBJ1-1, with TRBD1 matching over 7 bases. The V segment lost 3 bases and the J segment 2 bases; nucleotides outside the gene matches: 15. Germline V lookup: CDR1 MGHDK, CDR2 SYGVNS. The CDR3 consists of 18 residues.

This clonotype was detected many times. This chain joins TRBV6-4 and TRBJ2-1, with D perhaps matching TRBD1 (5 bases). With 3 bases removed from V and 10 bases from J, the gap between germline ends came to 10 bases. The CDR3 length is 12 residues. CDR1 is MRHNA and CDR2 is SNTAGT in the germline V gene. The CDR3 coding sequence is TGTGCCAGCAGTGAAGGTAGGGGCGAGCAGTTCTTC. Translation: CASSEGRGEQFF.

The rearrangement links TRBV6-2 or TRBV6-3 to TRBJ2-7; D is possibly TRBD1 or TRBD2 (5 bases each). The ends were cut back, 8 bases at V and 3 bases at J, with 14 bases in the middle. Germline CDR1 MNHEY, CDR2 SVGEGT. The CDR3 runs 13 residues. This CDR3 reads CASLRDGIYEQYF. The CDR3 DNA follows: TGTGCCAGCCTCAGGGACGGGATCTACGAGCAGTACTTC.

The CDR3 DNA sequence: TGTGCCAGCAGACAGGGGAGGGGCACTGAAGCTTTCTTT. Translation gives CASRQGRGTEAFF. The chain links TRBV25-1 to TRBJ1-1, with 7 bases lining up with TRBD1. The V and J ends lost 6 bases and 4 bases, in that order; junction bases with no gene match: 5. The CDR3 contains 13 residues. Per the germline V gene, CDR1 is MGHDK and CDR2 is SYGVNS. The full variable domain, its missing parts supplied by reference TRBV25-1 and TRBJ1-1, is EADIYQTPRYLVIGTGKKITLECSQTMGHDKMYWYQQDPGMELHLIHYSYGVNSTEKGDLSSESTVSRIRTEHFPLTLESARPSHTSQYLCASRQGRGTEAFFGQGTRLTVV.

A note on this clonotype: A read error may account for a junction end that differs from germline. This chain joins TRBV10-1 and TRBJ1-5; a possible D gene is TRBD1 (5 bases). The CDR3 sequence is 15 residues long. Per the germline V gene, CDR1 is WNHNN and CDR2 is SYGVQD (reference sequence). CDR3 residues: CASSESVSGNRPQHF. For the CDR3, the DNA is TGCGCCAGCAGTGAGTCGGTTTCAGGGAATCGGCCCCAGCATTTT.